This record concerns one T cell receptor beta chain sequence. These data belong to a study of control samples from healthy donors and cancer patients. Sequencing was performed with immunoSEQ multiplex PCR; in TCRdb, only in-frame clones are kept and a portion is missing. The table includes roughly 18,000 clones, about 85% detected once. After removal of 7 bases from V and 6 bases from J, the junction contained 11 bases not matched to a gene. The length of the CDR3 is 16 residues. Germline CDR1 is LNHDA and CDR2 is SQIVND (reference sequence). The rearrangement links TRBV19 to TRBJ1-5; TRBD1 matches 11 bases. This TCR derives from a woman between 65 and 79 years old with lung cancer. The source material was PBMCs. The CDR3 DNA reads TGTGCCAGTACTCTCCGAGTAGGGACAGGGGGTCAGCCCCAGCATTTT. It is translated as CASTLRVGTGGQPQHF.